Listed here is a single TCR beta chain. The antigen is not known. This entry is derived from a study of PD-1 blockade in classical Hodgkin lymphoma. Produced via immunoSEQ multiplex PCR; TCRdb's table is partial and in-frame only. The table includes approximately 98,000 clones, 80% to 90% detected once. Study conclusions and caveats: Newly diagnosed patients and complete responders had comparable diversity at baseline. Still unresolved is the cause of the repertoire differences, which may be disease activity or prior therapy.

This CDR3 contains 16 residues. Germline-derived CDR1 and CDR2 are SGHKS and YYEKEE (reference sequence). V gave up 4 bases and J gave up 0 bases; unmatched junction bases: 7. All patients experienced relapse after autologous stem cell transplantation, and brentuximab vedotin exposure was variable. This chain connects TRBV5-5 to TRBJ2-5; 9 bases match TRBD2. This sample comprised peripheral blood mononuclear cells (PBMCs), obtained before the second cycle of nivolumab. The TCR originated in a human donor with classical Hodgkin lymphoma. The CDR3 DNA is TGTGCCAGCAGCAATAGACTAGCGGAATACCAAGAGACCCAGTACTTC. It yields the protein CASSNRLAEYQETQYF.